Below, 23 T cell receptor beta chains from the same sample are listed, as sequenced in a study of T cell repertoires in aging, cancer and after chemotherapy. Amplification of TCR beta used genomic DNA extracted from peripheral blood. A mixed TRB-A/B primer pool amplified rearranged TRB by multiplex touch-down PCR. A single record per CDR3 protein comes from TCRdb applying MiXCR to the multiplex PCR reads. The repertoire holds about 10,000 distinct CDR3 sequences, with roughly 40% as singletons. Material for sequencing was blood. Receptors originate from a human donor in good health.

The chain uses TRBV7-9 and TRBJ1-5, with D unresolved. The V gene's germline CDR1 is SEHNR and CDR2 FQNEAQ (reference sequence). V shed 3 bases and J shed 0 bases, with 12 bases lying between them. CDR3 size: 16 residues. The CDR3 nucleotides are TGTGCCAGCAGCTTGGGGAGTTCGTATAGCAATCAGCCCCAGCATTTT. Translating it yields CASSLGSSYSNQPQHF. The full variable domain, completed using reference TRBV7-9 and TRBJ1-5, is DTGVSQNPRHKITKRGQNVTFRCDPISEHNRLYWYRQTLGQGPEFLTYFQNEAQLEKSRLLSDRFSAERPKGSFSTLEIQRTEQGDSAMYLCASSLGSSYSNQPQHFGDGTRLSIL.

This clonotype was seen only a few times. The rearrangement links TRBV6-5 to TRBJ1-5, with D tentatively TRBD1 (5 bases). With 8 bases removed from V and 2 bases from J, the gap between germline ends came to 13 bases. This CDR3 has 14 amino acids. Germline V lookup: CDR1 MNHEY, CDR2 SVGAGI. The CDR3 sequence is CASRRDSGNQPQHF. DNA for the CDR3: TGTGCCAGCCGCAGGGACTCGGGCAATCAGCCCCAGCATTTT.

The chain joins TRBV30 to TRBJ1-2, with D hard to call. Trimming pared 0 bases from V and 1 base from J, leaving 9 bases between. The CDR3 consists of 14 residues. The germline V gene has CDR1 GTSNPN and CDR2 SVGIG (reference sequence). CDR3 coding DNA: TGTGCCTGGAGTGTACTCGGCAGTAACTATGGCTACACCTTC. Protein sequence: CAWSVLGSNYGYTF.

The J gene is TRBJ2-6, the V gene TRBV7-9, with 8 bases aligning to TRBD1. Germline CDR1 reads SEHNR; CDR2 reads FQNEAQ (reference sequence). This CDR3 is built from 18 residues. Trimming at V came to 1 base and at J to 1 base, leaving 6 bases not matched to a gene. Here the CDR3 DNA reads TGTGCCAGCAGCTTAGACGGACAGGGTAGGTCTGGGGCCAACGTCCTGACTTTC. Amino acids: CASSLDGQGRSGANVLTF. Complete variable domain (other parts from reference TRBV7-9 and TRBJ2-6): DTGVSQNPRHKITKRGQNVTFRCDPISEHNRLYWYRQTLGQGPEFLTYFQNEAQLEKSRLLSDRFSAERPKGSFSTLEIQRTEQGDSAMYLCASSLDGQGRSGANVLTFGAGSRLTVL.

The genes are TRBV5-4 and TRBJ2-2; D is possibly TRBD1 (5 bases). Germline V lookup: CDR1 SGHNT, CDR2 YYREEE (reference sequence). The CDR3 consists of 15 residues. V was shortened by 0 bases and J by 7 bases, with 13 bases between the two germline ends. CDR3 nucleotide sequence: TGTGCCAGCAGCTTGGAATCAGGGTTGATCGGGGAGCTGTTTTTT. It is translated as CASSLESGLIGELFF. The entire variable domain, with the rest obtained from reference TRBV5-4 and TRBJ2-2, is as follows: ETGVTQSPTHLIKTRGQQVTLRCSSQSGHNTVSWYQQALGQGPQFIFQYYREEENGRGNFPPRFSGLQFPNYSSELNVNALELDDSALYLCASSLESGLIGELFFGEGSRLTVL.

The V gene is TRBV6-5, the J gene TRBJ2-1; the match to TRBD2 covers 8 bases. This CDR3 spans 16 amino acids. The V segment lost 3 bases and the J segment 8 bases; nucleotides outside the gene matches: 12. The germline CDR1 and CDR2 sequences are MNHEY and SVGAGI. CDR3 amino acids: CASSYGGRRDVDEQFF. The CDR3 nucleotides read TGTGCCAGCAGTTATGGCGGGAGGCGAGATGTGGATGAGCAGTTCTTC.

V and J are TRBV4-1 and TRBJ2-3; TRBD2 might be the D (6 bases). The CDR3 spans 18 residues. From germline, CDR1 is MGHRA and CDR2 YSYEKL. The ends were cut back, 3 bases at V and 0 bases at J, with 19 bases in the middle. CDR3 DNA sequence: TGCGCCAGCAGCCATCTAGCCGCTTGGGACTCTAGCACAGATACGCAGTATTTT. Its protein product is CASSHLAAWDSSTDTQYF.

Remarks on this clonotype: The junction and the germline gene differ at one end; a read error may be behind it. The rearrangement joins TRBV20-1 to TRBJ1-5; D not resolved. The CDR3 totals 15 residues. Germline CDR1 DFQATT, CDR2 SNEGSKA (reference sequence). DNA for the CDR3: TGCAGTCCAAGGGCAGGTCTGAACGGCAATAAGCCCCAGCATTTT. It encodes CSPRAGLNGNKPQHF.

This clonotype was picked up one time. The V call is TRBV30, the J call TRBJ1-5, with D tentatively TRBD1 (5 bases). Trimming took 4 bases from V and 4 from J, leaving 11 bases between them. Germline V gene data show CDR1 as GTSNPN and CDR2 as SVGIG (reference sequence). The CDR3 loop spans 13 amino acids. CDR3 nucleotide sequence: TGTGCCTGGACCCGGGGCGGGAATCAGCCCCAGCATTTT. Residues: CAWTRGGNQPQHF.

Concerning this clonotype: One junction end does not reproduce the germline sequence, and a read error may be involved. The rearrangement joins TRBV6-1 to TRBJ2-6; either TRBD1 or TRBD2 may fit D (6 bases each). The CDR3 runs 18 residues. Germline CDR1 reads MNHNS; CDR2 reads SASEGT. CDR3 sequence reads: CASSEVPTLTRGRPGTFF. The CDR3 coding sequence is TGTGCCAGCAGTGAAGTCCCGACCCTCACCAGGGGAAGGCCCGGGACTTTTTTC.

The chain couples TRBV6-1 to TRBJ2-7, with D maybe TRBD2 (6 bases). V was cut by 7 bases and J by 2 bases, with 18 bases left in between. The germline V gene has CDR1 MNHNS and CDR2 SASEGT. The CDR3 loop spans 15 amino acids. The DNA of the CDR3 is TGTGCCAGCACCTCCTTTAGCGGACTGCCCTACGAGCAGTACTTC. It is translated as CASTSFSGLPYEQYF.

The V and J genes are TRBV12-3 or TRBV12-4 and TRBJ2-5; unclear D gene. V lost 4 bases and J 4 bases, leaving 4 bases between the germline ends. The CDR3 runs 11 residues. CDR3 DNA: TGTGCCAGCAGTTCTCGAGAGACCCAGTACTTC. Translating gives CASSSRETQYF.

The chain combines TRBV20-1 with TRBJ2-2; D perhaps matches TRBD2 (7 bases). From germline, CDR1 is DFQATT and CDR2 SNEGSKA (reference sequence). This CDR3 region has 17 residues. V lost 6 bases, J lost 7 bases, and 27 bases lay in between. The CDR3 sequence is CSAGRQRGGALVGELFF. DNA for the CDR3: TGCAGTGCGGGTCGTCAAAGAGGGGGGGCCTTGGTCGGGGAGCTGTTTTTT.

The chain couples TRBV7-3 to TRBJ2-5, with D uncertain. The CDR3 is 15 amino acids. The germline CDR1 and CDR2 sequences are SGHTA and FQGTGA. Trimming took 0 bases from V and 5 from J, leaving 13 bases between them. CDR3 nucleotides: TGTGCCAGCAGCTTAACGGGCAATGGGATGGAGACCCAGTACTTC. Translation gives CASSLTGNGMETQYF.

The chain couples TRBV30 to TRBJ1-1; D may be TRBD1 (5 bases). Germline lookup yields CDR1 GTSNPN and CDR2 SVGIG (reference sequence). This CDR3 spans 14 amino acids. Trimming took 2 bases from V and 2 from J, leaving 12 bases between them. The CDR3 bases are TGTGCCTGGAGTAGGGGAGGAATAAACACTGAAGCTTTCTTT. It encodes CAWSRGGINTEAFF.

This clonotype was observed a handful of times. This chain uses TRBV6-1 with TRBJ1-4; 8 bases line up with TRBD1. Germline V gene lookup returns CDR1 MNHNS and CDR2 SASEGT. The ends lost 4 bases at V and 3 bases at J; junction bases unmatched: 4. The CDR3 covers 15 residues. CDR3 loop: CASSGRGRPNEKLFF. The CDR3 DNA is TGTGCCAGCAGTGGCAGGGGGCGACCTAATGAAAAACTGTTTTTT.

The gene calls are TRBV30 and TRBJ2-5; D gene uncertain. From germline, CDR1 is GTSNPN and CDR2 SVGIG (reference sequence). The CDR3 contains 11 residues. Trimming shortened V by 4 bases and J by 5 bases, and 8 bases separated the two germline ends. Written as DNA, the CDR3 is TGTGCCTGGATCCGCCAGGAGACCCAGTACTTC. It is translated as CAWIRQETQYF.

This clonotype was picked up a small number of times. J is TRBJ1-2 and V is TRBV5-4, with D possibly being TRBD1 (5 bases). Trimming left V 7 bases short and J 6 bases short, with 16 bases between. This CDR3 region has 13 residues. Germline assignment: CDR1 SGHNT and CDR2 YYREEE (reference sequence). DNA for the CDR3: TGTGCCAGCTCACAAGGGGCCCGCGATGGCTACACCTTC. It translates to CASSQGARDGYTF.

The gene calls are TRBV20-1 and TRBJ1-5, with D possibly being TRBD1 (6 bases). The V end lost 6 bases, the J end lost 6 bases, and 21 bases lay between the germline ends. In germline, CDR1 is DFQATT, CDR2 SNEGSKA (reference sequence). This CDR3 has 15 amino acids. CDR3 coding DNA: TGCAGTGCCAGACCCGGAGGGGGTGGGAGTCAGCCCCAGCATTTT. The encoded protein is CSARPGGGGSQPQHF.

This rearrangement joins TRBV20-1 to TRBJ1-4, with 8 bases identical to TRBD1. Germline loops: CDR1 DFQATT, CDR2 SNEGSKA (reference sequence). CDR3 size: 14 residues. J gave up 7 bases and V 0 bases, and 4 bases lay outside the gene matches. The CDR3 spells CSARDPQGVEKLFF. As DNA, the CDR3 is TGCAGTGCTAGAGATCCACAGGGGGTTGAAAAACTGTTTTTT.

This chain connects TRBV7-9 to TRBJ2-3, with D unclear. The CDR3 is 12 residues long. From germline, CDR1 is SEHNR and CDR2 FQNEAQ (reference sequence). The V end lost 1 base, the J end lost 5 bases, and 4 bases lay between the germline ends. The CDR3, as DNA: TGTGCCAGCAGCTTAGTGGTAGATACGCAGTATTTT. This codes for CASSLVVDTQYF.

The chain is built from TRBV7-6 and TRBJ2-3; no clear D gene. Germline CDR1 reads SGHVS; CDR2 reads FNYEAQ. The CDR3 sequence is 14 residues long. Trimming pared 2 bases from V and 6 bases from J, leaving 12 bases between. As DNA, the CDR3 is TGTGCCAGCAGCTTACAAGAGGTGGCTGATACGCAGTATTTT. Translation: CASSLQEVADTQYF.

This clonotype was seen more than once but under ten times. The DNA for the CDR3 is TGTGCCAGCAGTCCACAGGGTAATACGCAGTATTTT. Translation gives CASSPQGNTQYF. The chain has TRBV6-5 and TRBJ2-3; possible D gene TRBD1, 6 bases. The length of the CDR3 is 12 residues. Trimming shortened V by 5 bases and J by 7 bases, and 10 bases separated the two germline ends. The germline CDR1 and CDR2 sequences are MNHEY and SVGAGI.